The clone carrying this TCR beta chain was counted between two and nine times. What it recognizes is unknown. This entry belongs to a study of identical twins. Points from the study as a whole: Clonotypes of the beta chain that were abundant in cord blood carried fewer insertions (memory repertoires showed none).

There were only healthy Caucasians among the donors. One entry per CDR3 protein, called by TCRdb with MiXCR from the 5' RACE reads. The sample lists roughly 540,000 distinct CDR3 sequences; less than 25% were seen once. This sample also belongs to another study, concerning T cells expressing NK-cell markers. Per that study: In a group of about six donors, dominant NKG2C+ clonotypes represented roughly 1.0-8% of CD8+ T cells.

The sequenced sample was CD4+ T cells sorted from blood. The TCR originated in a young woman in good health.

Here the CDR3 DNA reads TGTGCCAGCAGCCAAGGTCCTAGCGGGGGGATTCATGAGCAGTTCTTC. Amino acid sequence: CASSQGPSGGIHEQFF. The rearrangement uses TRBV4-2 and TRBJ2-1; 11 bases match TRBD2. The CDR3 length is 16 residues. The ends lost 1 base at V and 8 bases at J; junction bases unmatched: 7. Germline assignment: CDR1 LGHNA and CDR2 YNFKEQ.